Here is one T cell receptor (beta chain) with its context. In the authors' methods: Amplifying reference gene primers gave estimates of nucleated cell counts. Sequencing was performed with immunoSEQ multiplex PCR; in TCRdb, only in-frame clones are kept and a portion is missing. From that table come the V and J calls and clone size; the DNA was used to work out D and trimming. Among fewer than 110,000 clones listed, 88% were seen once. Germline V CDR1 and CDR2: KGHDR, SFDVKD. This CDR3 region has 22 residues. V shed 3 bases and J 6 bases; nucleotides not matched to a gene: 23. This entry belongs to a study of blood T cell repertoires in COVID-19. Study background: COVID-19 samples collected from the United States, Italy and Spain covered acute and convalescent phases. Sources were T cells, B-cell-depleted T cells, or PBMCs; the material itself was cDNA or gDNA.

Sequenced: peripheral blood. The TCR originated in a man over 45 with active or convalescent COVID-19. The chain has TRBV24-1 and TRBJ2-3, with TRBD2 matching 13 bases. The CDR3 sequence: CATSDAGLVGLAGDSGRDTQYF. CDR3 coding DNA: TGTGCCACCAGTGATGCGGGGCTGGTCGGACTAGCGGGAGATTCCGGCCGCGATACGCAGTATTTT.